This is a list of T cell receptor beta chains from one sample in a study of blood T cells in healthy people across ages. TCRdb recomputed calls from the 5' RACE reads with MiXCR, one row per CDR3 protein. Of some 290,000 distinct CDR3 sequences in the sample, less than 30% were seen once. The sample consisted of blood. Source of these receptors: a woman in her 70s in good health. Both conserved end residues are part of each CDR3. The D gene is left open where the match is weak. Clone size is shown for a subset of rows, as once, few, many or a class of expanded clone.

v_call	j_call	d_call	clone_size	cdr3_aa	cdr3_nt
TRBV12-3/TRBV12-4	TRBJ2-3	-	-	CASSHSSGPSTDTQYF	TGTGCCAGCAGCCATTCTTCGGGACCTAGCACAGATACGCAGTATTTT
TRBV12-3/TRBV12-4	TRBJ2-1	TRBD1	-	CASSLGTGTEQFF	TGTGCCAGCAGTTTAGGGACAGGGACTGAGCAGTTCTTC
TRBV4-1	TRBJ1-6	-	-	CASSSLYGSSYNSPLHF	TGCGCCAGCAGTTCCCTGTACGGGAGCTCCTATAATTCACCCCTCCACTTT
TRBV6-2/TRBV6-3	TRBJ2-5	TRBD2	many	CASSLADETQYF	TGTGCCAGCTCTCTAGCGGATGAGACCCAGTACTTC
TRBV20-1	TRBJ2-3	TRBD2	-	CSAINSSGSSTDTQYF	TGCAGTGCTATCAATTCTAGCGGAAGTAGCACAGATACGCAGTATTTT
TRBV29-1	TRBJ2-7	TRBD2	-	CSVEGGGDVYEQYF	TGCAGCGTTGAAGGGGGAGGGGACGTTTACGAGCAGTACTTC
TRBV3-1	TRBJ2-7	TRBD2	few	CASSRTSGTTYEQYF	TGTGCCAGCAGCCGTACTAGCGGCACAACCTACGAGCAGTACTTC
TRBV14	TRBJ2-7	-	-	CASSQGGKQYF	TGTGCCAGCAGCCAAGGGGGGAAGCAGTACTTC
TRBV7-2	TRBJ2-7	-	-	CASSLLRGHEQYF	TGTGCCAGCAGCTTACTCAGGGGCCACGAGCAGTACTTC
TRBV7-2	TRBJ2-5	TRBD1	many	CASSPPGTVQETQYF	TGTGCCAGCAGCCCCCCCGGGACAGTCCAAGAGACCCAGTACTTC
TRBV3-1	TRBJ2-7	-	many	CASSPLGGTLYEQYF	TGTGCCAGCAGCCCTCTCGGCGGGACCCTGTACGAGCAGTACTTC
TRBV12-3/TRBV12-4	TRBJ2-7	TRBD1	-	CASSGDRGGQYF	TGTGCCAGCAGTGGGGACAGGGGAGGGCAGTACTTC
TRBV29-1	TRBJ2-6	-	few	CSVEDRSPGTVFSGANVLTF	TGCAGCGTTGAAGATCGTTCTCCCGGGACGGTCTTCTCTGGGGCCAACGTCCTGACTTTC
TRBV7-2	TRBJ2-1	TRBD2	-	CASSLLELAGVGQFF	TGTGCCAGCAGCTTACTGGAACTAGCGGGAGTCGGGCAGTTCTTC
TRBV10-3	TRBJ2-1	TRBD2	-	CAIAPSGNYNEQFF	TGTGCCATCGCCCCTAGCGGGAATTACAATGAGCAGTTCTTC
TRBV3-1	TRBJ1-2	TRBD1	-	CASSQGLMTGFGYTF	TGTGCCAGCAGCCAAGGCCTTATGACAGGGTTTGGCTACACCTTC
TRBV11-2	TRBJ2-1	TRBD2	few	CASSPRTSGRANEQFF	TGTGCCAGCAGCCCCCGGACTAGCGGGAGGGCCAATGAGCAGTTCTTC
TRBV2	TRBJ2-5	TRBD2	-	CASRTSDQETQYF	TGTGCCAGCAGAACTAGCGACCAAGAGACCCAGTACTTC
TRBV27	TRBJ1-2	-	-	CASSMTGTGYGYTF	TGTGCCAGCAGTATGACCGGGACCGGCTATGGCTACACCTTC
TRBV7-8	TRBJ1-1	-	-	CASSLAQGGNTEAFF	TGTGCCAGCAGCTTAGCGCAGGGCGGGAACACTGAAGCTTTCTTT
TRBV6-6	TRBJ1-1	-	once	CASRSGGMNTEAFF	TGTGCCAGCAGATCGGGGGGGATGAACACTGAAGCTTTCTTT
TRBV11-1	TRBJ2-5	TRBD2	-	CASSLGPTSGQETQYF	TGTGCCAGCAGCTTAGGCCCCACTAGCGGCCAAGAGACCCAGTACTTC
TRBV28	TRBJ2-3	-	-	CASSDRGADTQYF	TGTGCCAGCAGCGACCGAGGAGCAGATACGCAGTATTTT
TRBV7-2	TRBJ2-1	-	-	CASSNLSGNEQFF	TGTGCCAGCAGCAATCTAAGCGGCAATGAGCAGTTCTTC
TRBV20-1	TRBJ1-1	TRBD1	many	CSADPGTGGTEAFF	TGCAGTGCTGATCCCGGGACAGGAGGCACTGAAGCTTTCTTT
TRBV27	TRBJ1-1	-	-	CASSLTAGTEAFF	TGTGCCAGCAGTTTAACAGCAGGCACTGAAGCTTTCTTT
TRBV4-1	TRBJ2-5	TRBD2	few	CASSGGVAGVETQYF	TGCGCCAGCAGCGGCGGGGTAGCGGGAGTAGAGACCCAGTACTTC
TRBV11-2	TRBJ2-7	TRBD2	-	CASSLVGLAGVYEQYF	TGTGCCAGCAGCTTAGTCGGCCTAGCGGGAGTATACGAGCAGTACTTC
TRBV27	TRBJ2-2	TRBD1	few	CASSRTGGTGELFF	TGTGCCAGCAGCAGGACAGGGGGCACCGGGGAGCTGTTTTTT
TRBV4-3	TRBJ2-2	TRBD1	-	CASSPRVIGLQGANTGALFF	TGCGCCAGCAGTCCAAGGGTTATCGGTTTACAGGGGGCGAACACCGGGGCGCTGTTTTTT
TRBV5-5	TRBJ2-5	TRBD1	-	CASSPRTGGNSETQYF	TGTGCCAGCAGCCCCCGAACAGGGGGCAATTCGGAGACCCAGTACTTC
TRBV20-1	TRBJ2-5	-	many	CSATGNPKETQYF	TGCAGTGCTACCGGGAACCCCAAAGAGACCCAGTACTTC
TRBV4-1	TRBJ2-1	TRBD2	-	CASSQAPLAGGFHEQFF	TGCGCCAGCAGCCAAGCCCCCTTAGCGGGAGGGTTCCATGAGCAGTTCTTC
TRBV6-2/TRBV6-3	TRBJ2-1	TRBD2	many	CASSPTSGRALSYNEQFF	TGTGCCAGCAGTCCAACTAGCGGGAGGGCCCTCTCCTACAATGAGCAGTTCTTC
TRBV20-1	TRBJ2-2	TRBD1	-	CSAKLDRGTGELFF	TGCAGTGCCAAACTGGACAGGGGCACCGGGGAGCTGTTTTTT
TRBV9	TRBJ2-1	TRBD2	few	CASSKLAGSMSEQFF	TGTGCCAGCAGCAAACTAGCGGGATCGATGTCTGAGCAGTTCTTC
TRBV20-1	TRBJ2-1	TRBD2	-	CSARSGRAVNEQFF	TGCAGTGCGAGAAGCGGGAGGGCAGTGAATGAGCAGTTCTTC
TRBV6-5	TRBJ2-7	TRBD1	few	CASSDRAEQYF	TGTGCCAGCAGCGACAGGGCCGAGCAGTACTTC
TRBV5-1	TRBJ2-2	TRBD2	-	CASIEGTTNTGELFF	TGCGCCAGCATAGAAGGGACTACGAACACCGGGGAGCTGTTTTTT
TRBV20-1	TRBJ2-1	TRBD2	few	CSARPPAGGYHEQFF	TGCAGTGCTAGACCCCCAGCGGGAGGGTACCATGAGCAGTTCTTC
TRBV28	TRBJ2-4	TRBD1	once	CASSKGQGINIQYF	TGTGCCAGCAGTAAGGGACAGGGGATAAACATTCAGTACTTC
TRBV14	TRBJ1-6	TRBD1	few	CAGSQVDRGHSPLHF	TGTGCCGGCAGCCAAGTTGACAGGGGGCATTCACCCCTCCACTTT
TRBV20-1	TRBJ2-4	TRBD1	few	CSARDRGSVNIQYF	TGCAGTGCCCGGGACAGGGGGTCAGTTAACATTCAGTACTTC
TRBV7-2	TRBJ2-5	-	-	CASSRSGMQETQYF	TGTGCCAGCAGCCGGAGCGGTATGCAAGAGACCCAGTACTTC
TRBV6-2/TRBV6-3	TRBJ2-7	TRBD2	few	CASSYRTSGSTYEQYF	TGTGCCAGCAGTTACCGGACTAGCGGGTCTACCTACGAGCAGTACTTC
TRBV5-1	TRBJ1-2	TRBD1	few	CASSFTGGEGGYTF	TGCGCCAGCAGCTTTACAGGGGGCGAAGGTGGCTACACCTTC
TRBV29-1	TRBJ2-5	-	many	CSVRQQETQYF	TGCAGCGTTAGGCAGCAAGAGACCCAGTACTTC
TRBV7-6	TRBJ2-5	TRBD2	few	CASSYQERDGTQYF	TGTGCCAGCAGCTACCAAGAGCGGGATGGGACCCAGTACTTC
TRBV4-3	TRBJ2-1	TRBD2	few	CASSQDRALAGAPMSSYNEQFF	TGCGCCAGCAGCCAAGATAGGGCGCTAGCGGGGGCCCCGATGAGCTCCTACAATGAGCAGTTCTTC
TRBV6-1	TRBJ2-4	-	few	CASTGEKLAKNIQYF	TGTGCCAGCACGGGGGAAAAACTAGCCAAAAACATTCAGTACTTC
TRBV20-1	TRBJ2-3	TRBD2	-	CSARLALSTDTQYF	TGCAGTGCCCGACTAGCGCTAAGCACAGATACGCAGTATTTT
TRBV6-1	TRBJ1-1	TRBD1	-	CASSDGPGQVRTEAFF	TGTGCCAGCAGTGATGGCCCGGGACAGGTGAGGACTGAAGCTTTCTTT
TRBV18	TRBJ2-3	TRBD1	few	CASSPDRSFDTQYF	TGTGCCAGCTCACCGGACAGGTCGTTTGATACGCAGTATTTT
TRBV2	TRBJ2-5	-	many	CASSEQETQYF	TGTGCCAGCAGTGAACAAGAGACCCAGTACTTC